This T cell receptor beta chain comes out of a study of T cells expressing NK-cell markers. As for the study in general: Investigators obtained TCR beta repertoires from sorted CD3+CD56+NKG2C+, CD3+CD56+NKG2C- and CD3+CD56-NKG2C+ T cells. Among eight sequenced donors, seven carried HCMV seropositivity while one was seronegative.

Findings and caveats of the study: For a few donors, these clonotypes were likewise the leading ones in the CD3+CD56-NKG2C+ fraction.

About this clonotype itself: Its antigen is as yet unknown.

The CDR3 totals 15 residues. The germline CDR1 and CDR2 sequences are LGHDT and YNNKEL (reference sequence). TCRdb re-called the 5' RACE reads, yielding one record per CDR3 amino acid sequence without DNA. The sample data list 25,000 to 35,000 distinct CDR3 sequences. The receptor was derived from a woman between 18 and 75 years old in good health. The sequencing input was blood T cells: a sorted CD56 or NKG2C T cell subset, CD4+ or CD8+ T cells, or bulk PBMC T cells (not recorded which). This chain joins TRBV3-1 and TRBJ1-1; the TCRdb call, TRBD1, lacks DNA for checking. CDR3 sequence: CASSHTGTSNTEAFF.